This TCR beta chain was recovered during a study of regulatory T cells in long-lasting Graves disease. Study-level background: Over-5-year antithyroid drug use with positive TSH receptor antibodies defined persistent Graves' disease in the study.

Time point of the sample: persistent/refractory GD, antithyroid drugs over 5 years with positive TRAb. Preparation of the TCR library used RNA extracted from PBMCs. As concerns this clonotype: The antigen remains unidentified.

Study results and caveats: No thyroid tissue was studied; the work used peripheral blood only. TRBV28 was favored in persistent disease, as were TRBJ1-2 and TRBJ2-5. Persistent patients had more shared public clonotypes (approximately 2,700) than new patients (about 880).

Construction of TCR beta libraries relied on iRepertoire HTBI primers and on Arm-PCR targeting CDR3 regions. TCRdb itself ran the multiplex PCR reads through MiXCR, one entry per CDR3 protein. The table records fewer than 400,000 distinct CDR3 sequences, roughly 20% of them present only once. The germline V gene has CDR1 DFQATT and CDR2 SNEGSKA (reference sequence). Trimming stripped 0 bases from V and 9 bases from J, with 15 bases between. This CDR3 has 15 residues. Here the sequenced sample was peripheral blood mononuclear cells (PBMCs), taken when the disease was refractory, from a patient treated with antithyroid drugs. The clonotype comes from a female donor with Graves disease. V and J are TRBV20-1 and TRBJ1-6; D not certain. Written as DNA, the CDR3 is TGCAGTGCTAGAGATTATATTCCCCATAGTTCACCCCTCCACTTT. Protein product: CSARDYIPHSSPLHF.